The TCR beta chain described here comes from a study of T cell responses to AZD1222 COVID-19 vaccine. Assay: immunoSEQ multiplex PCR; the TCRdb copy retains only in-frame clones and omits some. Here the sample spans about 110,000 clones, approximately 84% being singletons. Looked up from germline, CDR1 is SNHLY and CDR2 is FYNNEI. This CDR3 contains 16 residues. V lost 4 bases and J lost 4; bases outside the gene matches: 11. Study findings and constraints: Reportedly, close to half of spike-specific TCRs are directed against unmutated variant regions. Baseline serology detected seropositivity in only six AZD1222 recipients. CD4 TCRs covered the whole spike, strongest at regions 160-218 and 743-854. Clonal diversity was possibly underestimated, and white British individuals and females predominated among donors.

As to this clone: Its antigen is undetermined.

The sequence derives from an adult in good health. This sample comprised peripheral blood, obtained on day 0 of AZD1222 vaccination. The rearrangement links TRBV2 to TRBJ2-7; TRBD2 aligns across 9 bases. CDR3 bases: TGTGCCAGCAGTGGGGAGGGGACTAGCACACTTTACGAGCAGTACTTC. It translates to CASSGEGTSTLYEQYF.